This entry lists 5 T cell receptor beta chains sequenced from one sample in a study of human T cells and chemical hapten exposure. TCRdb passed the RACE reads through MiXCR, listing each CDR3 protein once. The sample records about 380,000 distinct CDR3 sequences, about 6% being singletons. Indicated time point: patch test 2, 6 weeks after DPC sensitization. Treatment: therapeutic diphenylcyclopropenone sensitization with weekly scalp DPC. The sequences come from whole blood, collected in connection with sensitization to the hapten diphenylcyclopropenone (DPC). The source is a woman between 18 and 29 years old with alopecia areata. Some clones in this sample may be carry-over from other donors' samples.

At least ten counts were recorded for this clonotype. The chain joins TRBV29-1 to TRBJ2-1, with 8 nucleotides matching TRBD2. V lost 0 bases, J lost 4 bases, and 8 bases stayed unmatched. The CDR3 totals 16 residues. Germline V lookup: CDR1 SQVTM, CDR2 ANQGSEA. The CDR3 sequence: CSVEDRGLEFYNEQFF. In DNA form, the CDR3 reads TGCAGCGTTGAAGATCGGGGACTAGAATTTTACAATGAGCAGTTCTTC.

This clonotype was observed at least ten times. CDR3 amino acids: CATREANTDTQYF. In nucleotides, the CDR3 is TGTGCCACCAGGGAGGCCAACACAGATACGCAGTATTTT. The chain joins TRBV24-1 to TRBJ2-3, with D maybe TRBD2 (5 bases). Trimming stripped 7 bases from V and 2 bases from J, with 9 bases between. CDR1 is KGHDR and CDR2 is SFDVKD in the germline V gene. This CDR3 has 13 amino acids.

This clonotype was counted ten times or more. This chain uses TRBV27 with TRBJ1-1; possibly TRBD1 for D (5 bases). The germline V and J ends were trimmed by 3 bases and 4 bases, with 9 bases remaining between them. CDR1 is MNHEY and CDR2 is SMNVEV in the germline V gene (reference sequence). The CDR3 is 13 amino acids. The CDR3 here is CASSFGGGTEAFF. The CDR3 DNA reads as TGTGCCAGCAGTTTCGGGGGAGGCACTGAAGCTTTCTTT.

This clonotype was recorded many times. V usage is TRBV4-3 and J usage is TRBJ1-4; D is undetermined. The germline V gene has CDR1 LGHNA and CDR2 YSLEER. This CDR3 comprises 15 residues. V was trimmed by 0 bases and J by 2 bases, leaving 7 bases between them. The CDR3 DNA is TGCGCCAGCAGCCAAGATTCATCGACTAATGAAAAACTGTTTTTT. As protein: CASSQDSSTNEKLFF.

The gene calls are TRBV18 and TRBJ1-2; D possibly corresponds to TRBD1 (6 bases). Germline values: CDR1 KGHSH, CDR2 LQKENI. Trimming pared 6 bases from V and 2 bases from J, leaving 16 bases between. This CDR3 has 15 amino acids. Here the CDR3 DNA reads TGTGCCAGCTCTCGTACAGGGTCGAAAAACTATGGCTACACCTTC. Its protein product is CASSRTGSKNYGYTF.